A selection of T cell receptor beta chains follows, all from one sample in a study of blood T cell repertoires in COVID-19. The data were produced by immunoSEQ multiplex PCR, yet TCRdb's version contains in-frame clones alone and is incomplete. The table includes 65,000 to 75,000 clones, around 80% detected once. Sequencing was carried out using peripheral blood. The receptor source for this set is a woman of 80 years or more with acute or convalescent COVID-19. Both conserved end residues are trimmed from each CDR3. The D gene is left open where the match is weak. Clone size is given for some rows only: seen once, a few or many times, or a class if the clone is expanded.

v_gene: TRBV5-1
abundance: NA
d_gene: NA
j_gene: TRBJ2-1
CDR3aa: ASSLDPGVNSEQF

v_gene: TRBV12-5
abundance: NA
d_gene: NA
j_gene: TRBJ1-3
CDR3aa: ASGREGETVFSGNTIY

v_gene: TRBV11-3
abundance: NA
d_gene: TRBD2
j_gene: TRBJ2-1
CDR3aa: ASSSTSGGYNEQF

v_gene: TRBV7-9
abundance: NA
d_gene: TRBD1
j_gene: TRBJ1-5
CDR3aa: ASSFGTGDGNQPQH

v_gene: TRBV3-1/TRBV3-2
abundance: NA
d_gene: NA
j_gene: TRBJ1-6
CDR3aa: ASSPNRDRSPLH

v_gene: TRBV6-7
abundance: once
d_gene: TRBD1
j_gene: TRBJ2-7
CDR3aa: ASRDRGACEQY

v_gene: TRBV11-2
abundance: NA
d_gene: NA
j_gene: TRBJ1-2
CDR3aa: ASSLEVRRRGKSGGYT

v_gene: TRBV21-1
abundance: NA
d_gene: NA
j_gene: TRBJ1-1
CDR3aa: ASSNRFLIPRAGVTRTEAF

v_gene: TRBV6-5
abundance: NA
d_gene: TRBD2
j_gene: TRBJ2-7
CDR3aa: ATAGDRYEQY

v_gene: TRBV11-2
abundance: NA
d_gene: TRBD1
j_gene: TRBJ2-6
CDR3aa: ASTPLGQGSGANVLT

v_gene: TRBV6-2/TRBV6-3
abundance: NA
d_gene: NA
j_gene: TRBJ1-4
CDR3aa: ASSYETGNEKLF

v_gene: TRBV19
abundance: NA
d_gene: NA
j_gene: TRBJ2-3
CDR3aa: ASSLTDTQY

v_gene: TRBV19
abundance: NA
d_gene: TRBD1
j_gene: TRBJ1-2
CDR3aa: ASSIGTEANYGYT

v_gene: TRBV25-1
abundance: NA
d_gene: NA
j_gene: TRBJ1-1
CDR3aa: ASSGTGRGTEAF

v_gene: TRBV7-9
abundance: few
d_gene: NA
j_gene: TRBJ1-2
CDR3aa: ASSAEIVYGYT